This T cell receptor (beta chain) was observed in a study of blood T cell repertoires in COVID-19. Overall study context: T cells, B-cell-depleted T cells, or PBMCs provided the cDNA or gDNA that served as material.

V dropped 5 bases and J dropped 2; count of bases not matched to a gene: 15. The germline V gene encodes CDR1 SEHNR and CDR2 FQNEAQ (reference sequence). The CDR3 spans 17 residues. In the original analysis: How many nucleated cells were present was estimated from reference gene primer amplification. Method: immunoSEQ multiplex PCR; TCRdb's copy keeps in-frame clones and lacks some. Clone size and V and J calls were adopted from that table, with D and trimming inferred from the DNA. Of 250,000 to 300,000 clones detected, roughly nine tenths appear once; the ten largest clones hold around 3.6%. The TCR sequence derives from a young man with active or convalescent COVID-19. The source material was peripheral blood. This chain uses TRBV7-9 with TRBJ2-7, with TRBD2 matching over 7 bases. CDR3: CASSPRWAGALPYEQYF. The DNA for the CDR3 is TGTGCCAGCAGCCCCCGATGGGCGGGAGCTCTCCCCTACGAGCAGTACTTC.